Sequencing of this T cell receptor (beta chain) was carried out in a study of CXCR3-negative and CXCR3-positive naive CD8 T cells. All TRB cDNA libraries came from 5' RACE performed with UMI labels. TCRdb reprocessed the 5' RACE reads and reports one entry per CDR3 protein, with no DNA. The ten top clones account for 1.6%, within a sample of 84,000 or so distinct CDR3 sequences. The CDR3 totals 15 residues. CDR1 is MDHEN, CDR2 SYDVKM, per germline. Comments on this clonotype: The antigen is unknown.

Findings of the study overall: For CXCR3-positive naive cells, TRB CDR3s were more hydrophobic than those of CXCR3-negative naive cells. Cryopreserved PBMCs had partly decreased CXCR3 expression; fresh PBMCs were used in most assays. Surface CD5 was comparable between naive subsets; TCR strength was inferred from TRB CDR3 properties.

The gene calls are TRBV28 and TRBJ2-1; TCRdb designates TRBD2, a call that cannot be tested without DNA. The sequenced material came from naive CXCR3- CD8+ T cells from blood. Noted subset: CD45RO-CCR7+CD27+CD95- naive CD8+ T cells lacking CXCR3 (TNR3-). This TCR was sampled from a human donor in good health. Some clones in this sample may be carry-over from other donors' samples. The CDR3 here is CASSFFAGGYNEQFF.